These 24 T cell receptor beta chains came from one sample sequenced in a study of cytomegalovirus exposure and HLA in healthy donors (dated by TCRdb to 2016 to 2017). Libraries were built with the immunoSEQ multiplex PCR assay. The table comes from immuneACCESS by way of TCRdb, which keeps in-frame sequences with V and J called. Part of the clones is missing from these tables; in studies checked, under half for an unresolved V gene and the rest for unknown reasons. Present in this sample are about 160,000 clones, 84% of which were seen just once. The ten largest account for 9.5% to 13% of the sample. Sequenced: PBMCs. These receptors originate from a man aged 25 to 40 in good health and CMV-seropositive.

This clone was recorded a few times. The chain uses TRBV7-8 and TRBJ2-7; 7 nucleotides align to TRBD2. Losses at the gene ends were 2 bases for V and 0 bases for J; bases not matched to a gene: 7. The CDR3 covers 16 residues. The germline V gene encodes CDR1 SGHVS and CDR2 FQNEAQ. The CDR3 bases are TGTGCCAGCAGCTTAATGGGCGGGGGACTCTCCTACGAGCAGTACTTC. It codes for CASSLMGGGLSYEQYF.

CDR3 coding DNA: TGTGCCAGCAGCTTAGCGCCAGGGACAGTTCACTACGAGCAGTACTTC. This codes for CASSLAPGTVHYEQYF. The chain couples TRBV7-8 to TRBJ2-7; 7 bases line up with TRBD1. Trimming removed 0 bases from V and 3 bases from J; junction bases left unmatched: 8. The CDR3 totals 16 residues. Germline V lookup: CDR1 SGHVS, CDR2 FQNEAQ.

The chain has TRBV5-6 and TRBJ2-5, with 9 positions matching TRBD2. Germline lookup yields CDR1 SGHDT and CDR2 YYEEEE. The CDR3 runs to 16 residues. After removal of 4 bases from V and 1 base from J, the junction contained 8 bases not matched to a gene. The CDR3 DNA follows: TGTGCCAGCAGCCCGACTAGCGGTGAACCCCAAGAGACCCAGTACTTC. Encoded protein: CASSPTSGEPQETQYF.

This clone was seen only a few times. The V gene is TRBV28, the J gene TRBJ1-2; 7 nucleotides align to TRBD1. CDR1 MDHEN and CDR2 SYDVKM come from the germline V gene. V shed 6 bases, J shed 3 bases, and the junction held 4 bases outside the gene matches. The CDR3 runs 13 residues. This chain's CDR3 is CASRTGIHYGYTF. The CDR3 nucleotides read TGTGCCAGCAGGACAGGGATTCACTATGGCTACACCTTC.

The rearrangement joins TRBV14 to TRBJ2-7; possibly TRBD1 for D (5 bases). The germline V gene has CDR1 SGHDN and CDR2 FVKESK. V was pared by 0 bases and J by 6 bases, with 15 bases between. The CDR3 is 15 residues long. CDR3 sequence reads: CASSQEDRPLGEQYF. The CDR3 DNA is TGTGCCAGCAGCCAAGAAGACAGACCCCTTGGCGAGCAGTACTTC.

DNA of the CDR3: TGTGCCAGCAGCCCAGGACAGGGCTCAGGGGAGCAGTACTTC. Amino acids: CASSPGQGSGEQYF. V usage is TRBV13 and J usage is TRBJ2-7; TRBD1 matches at 8 bases. V dropped 5 bases and J dropped 7; count of bases not matched to a gene: 10. Germline CDR1 reads PRHDT; CDR2 reads FYEKMQ (reference sequence). The CDR3 has 14 amino acids.

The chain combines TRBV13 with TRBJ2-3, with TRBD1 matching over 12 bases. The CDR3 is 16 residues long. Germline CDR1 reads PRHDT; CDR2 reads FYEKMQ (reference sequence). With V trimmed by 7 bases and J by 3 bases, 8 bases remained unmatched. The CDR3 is CASTPSGQGATDTQYF. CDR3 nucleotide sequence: TGTGCCAGCACCCCCTCGGGACAGGGGGCAACAGATACGCAGTATTTT.

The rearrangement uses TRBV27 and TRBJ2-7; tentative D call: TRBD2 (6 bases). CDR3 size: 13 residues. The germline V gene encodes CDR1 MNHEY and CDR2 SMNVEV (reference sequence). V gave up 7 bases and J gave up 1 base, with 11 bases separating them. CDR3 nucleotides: TGTGCCAGCATGCCGGACTATTCCTACGAGCAGTACTTC. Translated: CASMPDYSYEQYF.

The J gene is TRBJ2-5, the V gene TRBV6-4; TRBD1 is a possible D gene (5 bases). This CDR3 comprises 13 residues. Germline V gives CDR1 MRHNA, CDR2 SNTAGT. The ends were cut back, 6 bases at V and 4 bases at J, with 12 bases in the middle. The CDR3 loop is CASSKGLGETQYF. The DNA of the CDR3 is TGTGCCAGCAGCAAGGGGTTGGGAGAGACCCAGTACTTC.

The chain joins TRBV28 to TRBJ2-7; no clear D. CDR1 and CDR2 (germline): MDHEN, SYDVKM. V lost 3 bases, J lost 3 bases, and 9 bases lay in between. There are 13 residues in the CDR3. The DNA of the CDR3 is TGTGCCAGCAGTTTTGACATAGACTACGAGCAGTACTTC. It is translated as CASSFDIDYEQYF.

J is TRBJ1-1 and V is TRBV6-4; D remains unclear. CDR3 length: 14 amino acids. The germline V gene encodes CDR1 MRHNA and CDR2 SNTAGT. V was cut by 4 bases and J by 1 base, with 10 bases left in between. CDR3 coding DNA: TGTGCCAGCAGTGTTAACGGGGAGAACACTGAAGCTTTCTTT. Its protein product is CASSVNGENTEAFF.

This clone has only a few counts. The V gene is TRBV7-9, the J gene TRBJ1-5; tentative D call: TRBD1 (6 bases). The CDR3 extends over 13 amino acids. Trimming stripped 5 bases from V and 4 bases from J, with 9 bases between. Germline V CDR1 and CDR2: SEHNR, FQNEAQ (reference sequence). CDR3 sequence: CASSPQGNQPQHF. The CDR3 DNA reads TGTGCCAGCAGCCCACAGGGTAATCAGCCCCAGCATTTT.

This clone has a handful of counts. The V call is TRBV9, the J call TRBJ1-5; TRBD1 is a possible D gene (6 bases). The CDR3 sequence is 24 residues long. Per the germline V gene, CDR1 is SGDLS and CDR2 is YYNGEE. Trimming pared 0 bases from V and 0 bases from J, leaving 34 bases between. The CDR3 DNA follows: TGTGCCAGCAGCGTAGAGCAGGGGCAAGGTTGTTCATCTATGTGCGATTATAGCAATCAGCCCCAGCATTTT. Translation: CASSVEQGQGCSSMCDYSNQPQHF.

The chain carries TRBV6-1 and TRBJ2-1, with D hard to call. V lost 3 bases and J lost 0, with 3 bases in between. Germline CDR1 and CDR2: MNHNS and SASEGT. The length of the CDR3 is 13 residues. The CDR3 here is CASSESSYNEQFF. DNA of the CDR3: TGTGCCAGCAGTGAGAGCTCCTACAATGAGCAGTTCTTC.

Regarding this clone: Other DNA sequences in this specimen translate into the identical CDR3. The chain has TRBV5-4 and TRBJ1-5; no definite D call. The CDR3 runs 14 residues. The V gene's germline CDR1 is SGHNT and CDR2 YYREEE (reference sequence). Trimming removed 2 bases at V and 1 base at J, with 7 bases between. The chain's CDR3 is CASSLRGSNQPQHF. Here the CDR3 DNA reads TGTGCCAGCAGCTTACGGGGAAGCAATCAGCCCCAGCATTTT.

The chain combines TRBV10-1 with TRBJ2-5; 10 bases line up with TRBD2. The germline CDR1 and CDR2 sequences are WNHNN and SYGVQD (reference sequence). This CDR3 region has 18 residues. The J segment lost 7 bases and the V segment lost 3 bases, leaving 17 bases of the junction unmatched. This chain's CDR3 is CASSDLAPGTSARGTQYF. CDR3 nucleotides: TGCGCCAGCAGTGACCTCGCTCCCGGGACTAGCGCACGGGGGACCCAGTACTTC.

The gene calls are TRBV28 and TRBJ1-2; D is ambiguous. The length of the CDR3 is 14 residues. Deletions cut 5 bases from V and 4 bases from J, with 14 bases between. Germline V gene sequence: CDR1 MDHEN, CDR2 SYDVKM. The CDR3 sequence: CASSGGEVLYGYTF. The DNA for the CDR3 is TGTGCCAGCAGTGGCGGGGAGGTCCTCTATGGCTACACCTTC.

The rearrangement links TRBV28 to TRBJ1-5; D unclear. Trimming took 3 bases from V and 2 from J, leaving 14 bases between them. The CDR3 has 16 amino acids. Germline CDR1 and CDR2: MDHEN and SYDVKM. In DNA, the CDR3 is TGTGCCAGCAGTTTCCTACCCCCTTCCCGCAATCAGCCCCAGCATTTT. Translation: CASSFLPPSRNQPQHF.

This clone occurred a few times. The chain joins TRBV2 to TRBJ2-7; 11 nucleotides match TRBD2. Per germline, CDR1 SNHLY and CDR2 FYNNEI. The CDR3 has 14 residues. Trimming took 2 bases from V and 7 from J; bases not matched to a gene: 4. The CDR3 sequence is CASSELAGGEEQYF. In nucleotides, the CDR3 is TGTGCCAGCAGTGAACTAGCGGGAGGTGAAGAGCAGTACTTC.

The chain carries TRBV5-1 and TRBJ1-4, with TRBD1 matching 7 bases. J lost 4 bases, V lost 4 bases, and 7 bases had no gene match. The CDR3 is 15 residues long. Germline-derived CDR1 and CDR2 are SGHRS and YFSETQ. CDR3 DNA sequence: TGCGCCAGCAGCGTAACAGGGGAGGTTAATGAAAAACTGTTTTTT. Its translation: CASSVTGEVNEKLFF.

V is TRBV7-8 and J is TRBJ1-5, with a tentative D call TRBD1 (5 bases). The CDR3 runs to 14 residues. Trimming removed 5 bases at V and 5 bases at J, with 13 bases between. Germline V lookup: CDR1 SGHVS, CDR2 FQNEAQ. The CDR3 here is CASSPSRDYQPQHF. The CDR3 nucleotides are TGTGCCAGCAGCCCGAGCAGGGACTATCAGCCCCAGCATTTT.

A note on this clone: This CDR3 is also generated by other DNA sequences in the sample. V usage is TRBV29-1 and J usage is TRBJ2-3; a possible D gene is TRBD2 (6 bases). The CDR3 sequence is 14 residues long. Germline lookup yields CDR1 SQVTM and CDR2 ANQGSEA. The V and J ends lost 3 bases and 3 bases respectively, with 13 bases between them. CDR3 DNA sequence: TGCAGCGTTGAGGGGGGAGAGGGTACAGATACGCAGTATTTT. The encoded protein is CSVEGGEGTDTQYF.

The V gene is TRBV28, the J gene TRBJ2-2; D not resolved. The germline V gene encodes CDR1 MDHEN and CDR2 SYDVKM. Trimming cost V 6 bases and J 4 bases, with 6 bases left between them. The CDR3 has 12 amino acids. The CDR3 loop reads CASRRSTGELFF. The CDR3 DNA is TGTGCCAGCAGGAGGAGCACCGGGGAGCTGTTTTTT.

CDR3 DNA sequence: TGTGCCAGCAGCTTAGAGGGGACAGGTGAAGCTTTCTTT. It translates to CASSLEGTGEAFF. The rearrangement uses TRBV7-9 and TRBJ1-1; 8 bases fit TRBD1. Germline V CDR1 and CDR2: SEHNR, FQNEAQ (reference sequence). With 1 base clipped from V and 7 bases from J, the junction kept 2 bases outside the gene matches. CDR3 length: 13 residues. The variable domain in full, completed from reference TRBV7-9 and TRBJ1-1, reads DTGVSQNPRHKITKRGQNVTFRCDPISEHNRLYWYRQTLGQGPEFLTYFQNEAQLEKSRLLSDRFSAERPKGSFSTLEIQRTEQGDSAMYLCASSLEGTGEAFFGQGTRLTVV.